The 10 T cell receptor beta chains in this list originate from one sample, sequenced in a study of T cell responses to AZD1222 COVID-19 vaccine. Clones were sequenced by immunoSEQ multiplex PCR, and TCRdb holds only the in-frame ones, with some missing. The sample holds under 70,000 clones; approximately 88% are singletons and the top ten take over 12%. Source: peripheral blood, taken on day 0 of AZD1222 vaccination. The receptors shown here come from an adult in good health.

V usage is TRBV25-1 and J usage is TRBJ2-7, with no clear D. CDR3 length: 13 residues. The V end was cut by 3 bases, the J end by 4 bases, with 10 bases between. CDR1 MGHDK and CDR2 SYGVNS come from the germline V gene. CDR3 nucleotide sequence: TGTGCCAGCAGTGATGACATCAAGTACGAGCAGTACTTC. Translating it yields CASSDDIKYEQYF.

The CDR3 reads CASSQSRQGYEQYF. CDR3 nucleotide sequence: TGCGCCAGCAGTCAATCGAGGCAGGGGTACGAGCAGTACTTC. The chain joins TRBV23-1 to TRBJ2-7; a possible D gene is TRBD1 (6 bases). TRBV23-1 is given ORF status, its function remaining uncertain. Deletions cut 0 bases from V and 4 bases from J, with 10 bases between. The length of the CDR3 is 14 residues.

The CDR3 coding sequence is TGTGCCAGCAGCAGAGGGGACTCCGGGGAGCTGTTTTTT. Its translation is CASSRGDSGELFF. The chain is built from TRBV21-1 and TRBJ2-2; the table names TRBD2, a call not compared with the DNA. TRBV21-1 is assigned pseudogene status. This CDR3 has 13 residues.

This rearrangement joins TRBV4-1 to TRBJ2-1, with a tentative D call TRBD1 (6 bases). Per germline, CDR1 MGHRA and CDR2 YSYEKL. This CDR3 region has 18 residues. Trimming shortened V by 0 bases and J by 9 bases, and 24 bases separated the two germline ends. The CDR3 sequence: CASSQDLFGLGGSGEQFF. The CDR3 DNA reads TGCGCCAGCAGCCAAGATCTGTTTGGGTTAGGGGGTTCGGGTGAGCAGTTCTTC.

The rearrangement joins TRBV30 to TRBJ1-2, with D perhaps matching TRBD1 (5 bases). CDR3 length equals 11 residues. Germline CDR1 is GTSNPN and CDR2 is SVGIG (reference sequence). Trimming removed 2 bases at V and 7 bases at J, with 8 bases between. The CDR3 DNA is TGTGCCTGGAGTCCAGGGACTGGCTACACCTTC. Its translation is CAWSPGTGYTF.

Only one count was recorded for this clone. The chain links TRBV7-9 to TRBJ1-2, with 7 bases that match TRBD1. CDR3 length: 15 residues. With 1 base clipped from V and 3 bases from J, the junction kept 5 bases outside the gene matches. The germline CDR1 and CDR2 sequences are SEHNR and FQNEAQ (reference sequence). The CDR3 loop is CASSLGGGADYGYTF. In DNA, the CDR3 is TGTGCCAGCAGCTTAGGAGGGGGCGCCGACTATGGCTACACCTTC. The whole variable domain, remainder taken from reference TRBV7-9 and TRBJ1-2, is DTGVSQNPRHKITKRGQNVTFRCDPISEHNRLYWYRQTLGQGPEFLTYFQNEAQLEKSRLLSDRFSAERPKGSFSTLEIQRTEQGDSAMYLCASSLGGGADYGYTFGSGTRLTVV.

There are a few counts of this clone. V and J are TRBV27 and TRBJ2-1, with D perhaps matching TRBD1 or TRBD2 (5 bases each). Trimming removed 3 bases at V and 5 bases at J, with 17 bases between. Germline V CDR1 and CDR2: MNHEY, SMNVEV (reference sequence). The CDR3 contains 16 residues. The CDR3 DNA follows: TGTGCCAGCAGTTTGACACCGACCCCGGGACACAATGAGCAGTTCTTC. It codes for CASSLTPTPGHNEQFF.

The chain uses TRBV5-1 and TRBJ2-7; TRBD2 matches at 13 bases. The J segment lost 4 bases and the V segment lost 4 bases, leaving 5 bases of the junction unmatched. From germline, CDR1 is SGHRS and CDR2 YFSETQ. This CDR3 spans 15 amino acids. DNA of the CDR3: TGCGCCAGCAGCACAGGGACTAGCGGGGCGTACGAGCAGTACTTC. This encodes CASSTGTSGAYEQYF. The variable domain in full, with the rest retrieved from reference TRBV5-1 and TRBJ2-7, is KAGVTQTPRYLIKTRGQQVTLSCSPISGHRSVSWYQQTPGQGLQFLFEYFSETQRNKGNFPGRFSGRQFSNSRSEMNVSTLELGDSALYLCASSTGTSGAYEQYFGPGTRLTVT.

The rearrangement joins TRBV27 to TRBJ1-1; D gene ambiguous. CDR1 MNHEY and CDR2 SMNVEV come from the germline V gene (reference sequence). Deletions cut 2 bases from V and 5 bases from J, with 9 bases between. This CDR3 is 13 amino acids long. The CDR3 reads CASSLKRGTEAFF. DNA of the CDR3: TGTGCCAGCAGTTTAAAGCGAGGGACTGAAGCTTTCTTT.

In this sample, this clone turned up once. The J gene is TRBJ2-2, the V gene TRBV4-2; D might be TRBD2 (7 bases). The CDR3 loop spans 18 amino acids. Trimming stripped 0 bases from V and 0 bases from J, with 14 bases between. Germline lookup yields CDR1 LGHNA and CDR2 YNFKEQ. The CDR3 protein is CASSQEPSGGANTGELFF. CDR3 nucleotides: TGTGCCAGCAGCCAAGAACCCTCGGGGGGCGCGAACACCGGGGAGCTGTTTTTT.